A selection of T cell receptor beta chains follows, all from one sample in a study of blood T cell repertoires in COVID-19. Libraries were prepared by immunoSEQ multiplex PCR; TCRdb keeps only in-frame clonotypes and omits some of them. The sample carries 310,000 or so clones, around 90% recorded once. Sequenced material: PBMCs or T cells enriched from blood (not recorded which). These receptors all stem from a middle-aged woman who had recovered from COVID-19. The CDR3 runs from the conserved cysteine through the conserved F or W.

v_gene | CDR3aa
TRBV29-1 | CSVEGGRSSYNEQFF
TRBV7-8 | CASSFLGLADTDTQYF
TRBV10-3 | CAIRSGRALDEQFF
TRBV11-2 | CASSLVAGEYEQYF
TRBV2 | CASSFLRETDTQYF
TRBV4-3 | CASSQVLSQPQHF
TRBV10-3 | CAISAAGEDGYTF
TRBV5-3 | CARSLARRAPYNEQFF
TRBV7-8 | CASSLTGMNTEAFF
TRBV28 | CASSLSGLYGYTF
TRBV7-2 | CASTRTTGADTQYF
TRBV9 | CASSLGRTGNNEQFF
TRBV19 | CASSMDRANEQYF
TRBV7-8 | CASSPHRGPATNEKLFF
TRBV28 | CASSLWTSSSYNEQFF
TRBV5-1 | CASSLGGSRTDNEQFF
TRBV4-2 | CASSQGLGTGYEKLFF
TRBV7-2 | CASSLQGSGTEAFF
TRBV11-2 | CASSLGVRERYNEQFF
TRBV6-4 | CATASSGTDTQYF
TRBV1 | CTSSRRLAGEAYEQYF
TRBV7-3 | CASSQGGLLTDTQYF
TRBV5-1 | CASSLAGEGRYEQYF
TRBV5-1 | CASSLDGGNYGYTF
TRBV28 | CASSLSGSLSYEQYF
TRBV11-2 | CASSLSGQGSTEAFF
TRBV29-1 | CSVVASVPPHEQFF
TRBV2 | CASSEEAQGFTGYTF
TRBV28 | CASSLSASGSSKNIQYF
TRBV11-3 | CASSHRGGGTGELFF
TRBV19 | CASSSPGTGGETQYF
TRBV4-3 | CASSQDQGTDQPQHF
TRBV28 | CASSFPQGATNEKLFF
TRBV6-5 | CASSLTGPNTEAFF
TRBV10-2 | CASSVGALYGYTF
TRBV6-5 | CASSARDWTQYF
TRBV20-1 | CSAREETQYF
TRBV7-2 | CASSLGTGTGELFF
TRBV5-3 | CARSWAGGTPYEQYF
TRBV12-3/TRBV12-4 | CASSPVSDTQYF
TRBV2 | CASRGGGETQYF
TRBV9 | CASRDRNQPQHF